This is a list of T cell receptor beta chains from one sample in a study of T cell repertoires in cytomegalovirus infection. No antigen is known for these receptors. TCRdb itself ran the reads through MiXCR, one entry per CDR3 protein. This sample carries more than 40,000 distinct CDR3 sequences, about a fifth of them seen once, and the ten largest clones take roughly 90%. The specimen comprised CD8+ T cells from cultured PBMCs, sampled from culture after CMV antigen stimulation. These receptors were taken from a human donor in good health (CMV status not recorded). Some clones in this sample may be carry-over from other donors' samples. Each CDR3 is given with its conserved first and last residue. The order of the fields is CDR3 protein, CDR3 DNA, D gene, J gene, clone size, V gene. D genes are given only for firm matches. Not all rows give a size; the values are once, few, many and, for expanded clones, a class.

cdr3_aa: CASSYSVAGAYNEQFF
cdr3_nt: TGTGCCAGCAGTTACTCGGTAGCGGGGGCCTACAATGAGCAGTTCTTC
d_call: TRBD2
j_call: TRBJ2-1
clone_size: few
v_call: TRBV6-2/TRBV6-3

cdr3_aa: CASSLELAGGTDTQYF
cdr3_nt: TGTGCCAGCAGCTTAGAACTAGCGGGAGGTACAGATACGCAGTATTTT
d_call: TRBD2
j_call: TRBJ2-3
clone_size: .
v_call: TRBV7-2

cdr3_aa: CASHHREGTEAFF
cdr3_nt: TGTGCCAGCCACCACCGGGAGGGCACTGAAGCTTTCTTT
d_call: .
j_call: TRBJ1-1
clone_size: many
v_call: TRBV18

cdr3_aa: CASSPGRTRFRDEQFF
cdr3_nt: TGTGCCAGCAGTCCGGGTAGGACTAGATTTCGGGATGAGCAGTTCTTC
d_call: TRBD2
j_call: TRBJ2-1
clone_size: .
v_call: TRBV7-3

cdr3_aa: CASGTDSTYEQYF
cdr3_nt: TGTGCCAGCGGTACGGACAGCACCTACGAGCAGTACTTC
d_call: .
j_call: TRBJ2-7
clone_size: few
v_call: TRBV6-6

cdr3_aa: CATSDVAFGYTF
cdr3_nt: TGTGCCACCAGTGATGTGGCTTTCGGCTACACCTTC
d_call: .
j_call: TRBJ1-2
clone_size: .
v_call: TRBV24-1

cdr3_aa: CASSLRDRGKPQHF
cdr3_nt: TGTGCCAGCAGTTTAAGAGACAGGGGGAAACCCCAGCATTTT
d_call: TRBD1
j_call: TRBJ1-5
clone_size: .
v_call: TRBV12-3/TRBV12-4

cdr3_aa: CASSLSGYPSYNEQFF
cdr3_nt: TGTGCCAGCAGTTTATCAGGGTACCCCTCCTACAATGAGCAGTTCTTC
d_call: .
j_call: TRBJ2-1
clone_size: .
v_call: TRBV27

cdr3_aa: CASSFIGGFPEAFF
cdr3_nt: TGTGCCAGCAGTTTTATCGGTGGGTTTCCTGAAGCTTTCTTT
d_call: .
j_call: TRBJ1-1
clone_size: few
v_call: TRBV28

cdr3_aa: CASSLVSGNQPQHF
cdr3_nt: TGTGCCAGCAGCTTGGTGAGTGGAAATCAGCCCCAGCATTTT
d_call: .
j_call: TRBJ1-5
clone_size: once
v_call: TRBV5-6

cdr3_aa: CASSLGAGQGAGEQFF
cdr3_nt: TGTGCCAGCAGCTTGGGAGCTGGACAGGGGGCGGGCGAGCAGTTCTTC
d_call: TRBD1
j_call: TRBJ2-1
clone_size: few
v_call: TRBV11-3

cdr3_aa: CASSSLAESSYNEQFF
cdr3_nt: TGTGCCAGCAGTTCCCTAGCGGAGAGCTCCTACAATGAGCAGTTCTTC
d_call: TRBD2
j_call: TRBJ2-1
clone_size: .
v_call: TRBV12-3/TRBV12-4

cdr3_aa: CASSLNPGQGRSDTQYF
cdr3_nt: TGTGCCAGCAGCTTGAATCCGGGACAGGGGAGGTCAGATACGCAGTATTTT
d_call: TRBD1
j_call: TRBJ2-3
clone_size: .
v_call: TRBV7-9

cdr3_aa: CASSYAGTTNTEAFF
cdr3_nt: TGTGCCAGCAGCTACGCCGGGACAACGAACACTGAAGCTTTCTTT
d_call: .
j_call: TRBJ1-1
clone_size: few
v_call: TRBV5-6

cdr3_aa: CASSLEGELFF
cdr3_nt: TGTGCCAGCAGTTTGGAAGGGGAGCTGTTTTTT
d_call: .
j_call: TRBJ2-2
clone_size: .
v_call: TRBV12-3/TRBV12-4

cdr3_aa: CASSGGGVRGQPQHF
cdr3_nt: TGTGCCAGCAGTGGAGGTGGAGTGCGCGGCCAGCCCCAGCATTTT
d_call: .
j_call: TRBJ1-5
clone_size: once
v_call: TRBV6-1

cdr3_aa: CASSFVTLSPYGYTF
cdr3_nt: TGTGCCAGCAGCTTTGTAACCCTTTCCCCTTATGGCTACACCTTC
d_call: .
j_call: TRBJ1-2
clone_size: .
v_call: TRBV7-2

cdr3_aa: CASSTDKEIGNTIYF
cdr3_nt: TGTGCCAGCAGCACAGACAAGGAGATCGGAAACACCATATATTTT
d_call: .
j_call: TRBJ1-3
clone_size: .
v_call: TRBV7-9

cdr3_aa: CASSSERLETQYF
cdr3_nt: TGTGCCAGCTCATCTGAGCGGTTAGAGACCCAGTACTTC
d_call: .
j_call: TRBJ2-5
clone_size: few
v_call: TRBV18

cdr3_aa: CASSLEGAENEQFF
cdr3_nt: TGTGCCAGCAGCTTAGAGGGAGCGGAGAATGAGCAGTTCTTC
d_call: .
j_call: TRBJ2-1
clone_size: few
v_call: TRBV7-2

cdr3_aa: CASTGLAGGWDNEQFF
cdr3_nt: TGTGCCAGCACCGGACTAGCGGGGGGCTGGGACAATGAGCAGTTCTTC
d_call: TRBD2
j_call: TRBJ2-1
clone_size: few
v_call: TRBV6-2/TRBV6-3

cdr3_aa: CASSQEQRGGSYEQYF
cdr3_nt: TGTGCCAGCAGCCAAGAACAGCGGGGGGGCTCCTACGAGCAGTACTTC
d_call: TRBD2
j_call: TRBJ2-7
clone_size: .
v_call: TRBV4-2

cdr3_aa: CASSLGFPSTLGPDTQYF
cdr3_nt: TGTGCCAGCAGCTTAGGTTTCCCTAGCACCCTGGGGCCAGATACGCAGTATTTT
d_call: .
j_call: TRBJ2-3
clone_size: few
v_call: TRBV7-2

cdr3_aa: CASSPRVGSYEQYF
cdr3_nt: TGTGCCAGCAGCCCACGCGTAGGCTCCTACGAGCAGTACTTC
d_call: .
j_call: TRBJ2-7
clone_size: .
v_call: TRBV7-9

cdr3_aa: CASSLQGLTGGYTF
cdr3_nt: TGTGCCAGCAGCTTACAGGGCCTCACAGGGGGCTACACCTTC
d_call: .
j_call: TRBJ1-2
clone_size: .
v_call: TRBV7-2

cdr3_aa: CASRLLVEAFF
cdr3_nt: TGTGCCAGCAGACTCCTAGTTGAAGCTTTCTTT
d_call: .
j_call: TRBJ1-1
clone_size: .
v_call: TRBV11-2

cdr3_aa: CASYSSYNEQFF
cdr3_nt: TGTGCCAGCTACAGCTCCTACAATGAGCAGTTCTTC
d_call: .
j_call: TRBJ2-1
clone_size: .
v_call: TRBV6-1

cdr3_aa: CASSGQGQNYGYTF
cdr3_nt: TGTGCCAGCTCCGGACAGGGGCAGAATTATGGCTACACCTTC
d_call: TRBD1
j_call: TRBJ1-2
clone_size: few
v_call: TRBV7-9

cdr3_aa: CASGGGSEQFF
cdr3_nt: TGTGCCAGCGGAGGGGGGAGTGAGCAGTTCTTC
d_call: .
j_call: TRBJ2-1
clone_size: .
v_call: TRBV6-5

cdr3_aa: CASSPWGLEAFF
cdr3_nt: TGTGCCAGCAGTCCCTGGGGGCTTGAAGCTTTCTTT
d_call: .
j_call: TRBJ1-1
clone_size: .
v_call: TRBV28

cdr3_aa: CASRNSGDSLYYEQYF
cdr3_nt: TGTGCCAGCAGGAACTCGGGGGACAGTTTGTACTACGAGCAGTACTTC
d_call: .
j_call: TRBJ2-7
clone_size: .
v_call: TRBV28

cdr3_aa: CASSYSGETQYF
cdr3_nt: TGTGCCAGCAGTTACAGCGGGGAGACCCAGTACTTC
d_call: .
j_call: TRBJ2-5
clone_size: few
v_call: TRBV7-2

cdr3_aa: CASSPTDRIGGYTF
cdr3_nt: TGTGCCAGCAGCCCTACGGACAGGATAGGTGGCTACACCTTC
d_call: TRBD1
j_call: TRBJ1-2
clone_size: .
v_call: TRBV14

cdr3_aa: CASSLTQRESNEQYF
cdr3_nt: TGTGCCAGCAGCTTAACCCAAAGGGAGAGTAACGAGCAGTACTTC
d_call: .
j_call: TRBJ2-7
clone_size: few
v_call: TRBV7-9

cdr3_aa: CASSPKRTVDYEQYF
cdr3_nt: TGTGCCAGCAGCCCTAAAAGGACAGTTGACTACGAGCAGTACTTC
d_call: .
j_call: TRBJ2-7
clone_size: .
v_call: TRBV7-2

cdr3_aa: CASSLEFETSDGYTF
cdr3_nt: TGTGCCAGCAGCTTAGAGTTCGAGACATCCGATGGCTACACCTTC
d_call: .
j_call: TRBJ1-2
clone_size: .
v_call: TRBV7-9

cdr3_aa: CASSLMGETNEKLFF
cdr3_nt: TGTGCCAGCAGCTTAATGGGGGAAACTAATGAAAAACTGTTTTTT
d_call: .
j_call: TRBJ1-4
clone_size: few
v_call: TRBV7-9

cdr3_aa: CASSSQGPVYEQYF
cdr3_nt: TGTGCCAGCAGCTCACAGGGACCCGTCTACGAGCAGTACTTC
d_call: .
j_call: TRBJ2-7
clone_size: few
v_call: TRBV5-6

cdr3_aa: CASSLGSRTVIGYTF
cdr3_nt: TGTGCCAGCAGTTTAGGTTCGCGGACAGTTATTGGCTACACCTTC
d_call: .
j_call: TRBJ1-2
clone_size: .
v_call: TRBV12-3/TRBV12-4

cdr3_aa: CASSGRDGIFYGYTF
cdr3_nt: TGTGCCAGCAGTGGTCGAGACGGAATTTTCTATGGCTACACCTTC
d_call: .
j_call: TRBJ1-2
clone_size: .
v_call: TRBV6-1

cdr3_aa: CASSEGGRQETQYF
cdr3_nt: TGTGCCAGCAGTGAAGGAGGACGGCAAGAGACCCAGTACTTC
d_call: .
j_call: TRBJ2-5
clone_size: .
v_call: TRBV6-1

cdr3_aa: CATSEGGFSYEQYF
cdr3_nt: TGTGCCACCTCGGAAGGGGGTTTCTCCTACGAGCAGTACTTC
d_call: .
j_call: TRBJ2-7
clone_size: .
v_call: TRBV15

cdr3_aa: CASSPGQGPNSPLHF
cdr3_nt: TGTGCCAGCAGCCCCGGGCAGGGGCCTAATTCACCCCTCCACTTT
d_call: .
j_call: TRBJ1-6
clone_size: .
v_call: TRBV7-6

cdr3_aa: CASSYSGGLLVRADTQYF
cdr3_nt: TGTGCCAGCAGTTACTCCGGTGGGCTACTCGTGCGGGCAGATACGCAGTATTTT
d_call: .
j_call: TRBJ2-3
clone_size: .
v_call: TRBV6-5

cdr3_aa: CASSLVEGSYNEQFF
cdr3_nt: TGTGCCAGCAGCTTAGTAGAGGGCTCCTACAATGAGCAGTTCTTC
d_call: .
j_call: TRBJ2-1
clone_size: few
v_call: TRBV7-2

cdr3_aa: CASSWDRGTYEQYF
cdr3_nt: TGTGCCAGCAGCTGGGACAGGGGAACGTACGAGCAGTACTTC
d_call: TRBD1
j_call: TRBJ2-7
clone_size: .
v_call: TRBV5-4

cdr3_aa: CASSLALSVNYEQYF
cdr3_nt: TGTGCCAGCAGCTTAGCGCTATCCGTTAATTACGAGCAGTACTTC
d_call: .
j_call: TRBJ2-7
clone_size: few
v_call: TRBV7-8

cdr3_aa: CASSVARGWDEQFF
cdr3_nt: TGTGCCAGCAGCGTAGCGAGGGGTTGGGATGAGCAGTTCTTC
d_call: .
j_call: TRBJ2-1
clone_size: .
v_call: TRBV9

cdr3_aa: CASSLEGTGGYGYTF
cdr3_nt: TGTGCCAGCAGCTTAGAAGGGACAGGGGGCTATGGCTACACCTTC
d_call: TRBD1
j_call: TRBJ1-2
clone_size: few
v_call: TRBV7-9

cdr3_aa: CASSFGPGGDNEQFF
cdr3_nt: TGTGCCAGCAGTTTCGGACCCGGGGGGGACAATGAGCAGTTCTTC
d_call: TRBD2
j_call: TRBJ2-1
clone_size: .
v_call: TRBV27